The 20 T cell receptor beta chains reported below all come from one sample, sequenced in a study of radiotherapy plus CTLA-4 blockade in lung cancer. Data came from immunoSEQ multiplex PCR; TCRdb stores just in-frame clones and leaves some out. Of about 57,000 clones in the sample, roughly four fifths were seen once. The sample was peripheral blood, taken from a patient treated with radiotherapy plus ipilimumab. The receptors shown here come from a human donor with non-small cell lung cancer who had a complete response to radiotherapy plus ipilimumab.

The rearrangement joins TRBV29-1 to TRBJ1-1; possibly TRBD1 for D (5 bases). CDR3 length: 12 amino acids. Germline V gene data show CDR1 as SQVTM and CDR2 as ANQGSEA. With 7 bases removed from V and 2 bases from J, the gap between germline ends came to 11 bases. The CDR3 spells CSARQINTEAFF. The CDR3 nucleotides read TGCAGCGCCCGACAGATTAACACTGAAGCTTTCTTT.

The chain recombines TRBV12-5 with TRBJ1-1; D unclear. This CDR3 region has 14 residues. V lost 3 bases to trimming and J lost 1 base, with 9 bases between them. Germline CDR1 and CDR2: LGHNT and FRNRAP. CDR3 DNA sequence: TGTGCTAGTGGTTTTAGTTACGGGAACACTGAAGCTTTCTTT. Protein product: CASGFSYGNTEAFF. Full variable domain (remainder filled in from reference TRBV12-5 and TRBJ1-1): DARVTQTPRHKVTEMGQEVTMRCQPILGHNTVFWYRQTMMQGLELLAYFRNRAPLDDSGMPKDRFSAEMPDATLATLKIQPSEPRDSAVYFCASGFSYGNTEAFFGQGTRLTVV.

The rearrangement links TRBV5-4 to TRBJ2-1; 8 bases line up with TRBD1. This CDR3 contains 15 residues. With 4 bases clipped from V and 4 bases from J, the junction kept 7 bases outside the gene matches. Germline-derived CDR1 and CDR2 are SGHNT and YYREEE (reference sequence). The CDR3 region is CASSTQGAEYNEQFF. In DNA form, the CDR3 reads TGTGCCAGCAGCACCCAGGGGGCCGAGTACAATGAGCAGTTCTTC.

In this sample, this clone turned up once. The chain couples TRBV30 to TRBJ2-2, with a tentative D call TRBD2 (6 bases). The CDR3 is made up of 18 amino acids. V shed 2 bases and J shed 4 bases, with 23 bases lying between them. CDR1 is GTSNPN and CDR2 is SVGIG in the germline V gene (reference sequence). CDR3 amino acids: CAWSTPYVIKAGTGELFF. DNA for the CDR3: TGTGCCTGGAGTACTCCCTACGTCATTAAAGCGGGCACCGGGGAGCTGTTTTTT.

This chain links TRBV19 with TRBJ1-2; TRBD1 matches at 8 bases. V was pared by 0 bases and J by 2 bases, with 5 bases of the junction left unmatched. Per the germline V gene, CDR1 is LNHDA and CDR2 is SQIVND (reference sequence). The CDR3 has 16 amino acids. The CDR3 reads CASSIEGRQGNYGYTF. Here the CDR3 DNA reads TGTGCCAGTAGTATAGAGGGGCGACAGGGGAACTATGGCTACACCTTC.

The V and J genes are TRBV5-1 and TRBJ2-1; a possible D gene is TRBD2 (5 bases). The germline gives CDR1 SGHRS, CDR2 YFSETQ. V was pared by 4 bases and J by 5 bases, with 13 bases between. CDR3 length: 14 residues. The CDR3, as DNA: TGCGCCAGCAGCCGTCGGGGTGGGGACAATGAGCAGTTCTTC. Translating gives CASSRRGGDNEQFF.

The chain recombines TRBV11-2 with TRBJ1-1; D not resolved. This CDR3 comprises 13 residues. Germline CDR1 is SGHAT and CDR2 is FQNNGV. Trimming shortened V by 3 bases and J by 8 bases, and 13 bases separated the two germline ends. In nucleotides, the CDR3 is TGTGCCAGCAGCTTTATCCCCACCGGGGAAGCTTTCTTT. Its protein product is CASSFIPTGEAFF.

This clone was observed a few times. This chain uses TRBV18 with TRBJ1-1; maybe TRBD1 (6 bases). This CDR3 contains 14 residues. The V end lost 1 base, the J end lost 1 base, and 7 bases lay between the germline ends. The V gene's germline CDR1 is KGHSH and CDR2 LQKENI. CDR3 sequence (DNA): TGTGCCAGCTCACCACAGGACAGGAACACTGAAGCTTTCTTT. Protein product: CASSPQDRNTEAFF.

The chain joins TRBV18 to TRBJ2-7; 11 bases line up with TRBD1. The trim removed 2 bases at V and 3 bases at J, leaving 3 bases unmatched. The germline V gene has CDR1 KGHSH and CDR2 LQKENI. This CDR3 has 15 residues. This CDR3 is CASSPSGTGGYEQYF. The CDR3 nucleotides read TGTGCCAGCTCACCATCAGGGACAGGGGGCTACGAGCAGTACTTC. The entire variable domain, with the rest obtained from reference TRBV18 and TRBJ2-7, is as follows: NAGVMQNPRHLVRRRGQEARLRCSPMKGHSHVYWYRQLPEEGLKFMVYLQKENIIDESGMPKERFSAEFPKEGPSILRIQQVVRGDSAAYFCASSPSGTGGYEQYFGPGTRLTVT.

The chain recombines TRBV19 with TRBJ1-2; D is possibly TRBD1 (6 bases). The germline CDR1 and CDR2 sequences are LNHDA and SQIVND (reference sequence). Between the trimmed V and J ends, which lost 3 bases and 8 bases, there was a span of 19 bases. The CDR3 contains 15 residues. The CDR3 loop reads CASSIAPGAGEGYTF. For the CDR3, the DNA is TGTGCCAGTAGTATCGCCCCCGGGGCAGGGGAAGGCTACACCTTC.

The rearrangement joins TRBV19 to TRBJ1-5; perhaps TRBD1 as D (6 bases). Germline V gives CDR1 LNHDA, CDR2 SQIVND (reference sequence). V was pared by 3 bases and J by 1 base, with 13 bases between. The CDR3 runs 16 residues. The CDR3 DNA reads as TGTGCCAGTAGTATGGCTCGGGGGGCGAGCAATCAGCCCCAGCATTTT. This sequence encodes CASSMARGASNQPQHF.

The chain is built from TRBV6-5 and TRBJ2-7; 7 bases are a match to TRBD2. The junction had 6 bases not matched to a gene; V was cut back by 0 bases and J by 4 bases. The germline V gene encodes CDR1 MNHEY and CDR2 SVGAGI. The CDR3 extends over 15 amino acids. For the CDR3, the DNA is TGTGCCAGCAGTTACTCGGCGGGGGTAGGGTACGAGCAGTACTTC. Protein: CASSYSAGVGYEQYF.

V gene TRBV19 combines with J gene TRBJ1-6; 7 bases map to TRBD1. The CDR3 runs 15 residues. V dropped 4 bases and J dropped 7; count of bases not matched to a gene: 7. The germline gives CDR1 LNHDA, CDR2 SQIVND (reference sequence). Here the CDR3 reads CASSTRDSLNSPLHF. The CDR3 nucleotides are TGTGCCAGTAGTACCCGGGACAGCCTGAATTCACCCCTCCACTTT.

The chain carries TRBV30 and TRBJ1-3, with TRBD1 as a possible D gene (5 bases). Germline V lookup: CDR1 GTSNPN, CDR2 SVGIG (reference sequence). The CDR3 loop spans 16 amino acids. The V gene lost 2 bases and the J gene lost 0 bases, with 14 bases spanning the gap. CDR3 nucleotide sequence: TGTGCCTGGAGTCCGGGACTTAGGAGCTCTGGAAACACCATATATTTT. Its protein is CAWSPGLRSSGNTIYF.

The chain uses TRBV5-4 and TRBJ2-5; TRBD1 matches at 12 bases. This CDR3 is 14 amino acids long. The ends lost 3 bases at V and 5 bases at J; junction bases unmatched: 2. CDR1 is SGHNT and CDR2 is YYREEE in the germline V gene (reference sequence). DNA for the CDR3: TGTGCCAGCAGCTGGGACAGGGGGCAGGAGACCCAGTACTTC. It codes for CASSWDRGQETQYF. The entire variable domain, with the rest obtained from reference TRBV5-4 and TRBJ2-5, is as follows: ETGVTQSPTHLIKTRGQQVTLRCSSQSGHNTVSWYQQALGQGPQFIFQYYREEENGRGNFPPRFSGLQFPNYSSELNVNALELDDSALYLCASSWDRGQETQYFGPGTRLLVL.

The genes are TRBV11-2 and TRBJ2-1; 7 bases map to TRBD2. Germline V CDR1 and CDR2: SGHAT, FQNNGV. The length of the CDR3 is 15 residues. V lost 1 base, J lost 5 bases, and 5 bases stayed unmatched. The CDR3 DNA sequence: TGTGCCAGCAGCTTAGTGGCGGGAGTCAACAATGAGCAGTTCTTC. This sequence encodes CASSLVAGVNNEQFF.

The J gene is TRBJ1-6, the V gene TRBV6-6; D unclear. The CDR3 spans 15 residues. Germline CDR1 reads MNHNY; CDR2 reads SVGAGI (reference sequence). Trimming cost V 2 bases and J 8 bases, with 13 bases left between them. The CDR3, as DNA: TGTGCCAGCAGTTACAACAGTCCGTGGGATTCACCCCTCCACTTT. Translated: CASSYNSPWDSPLHF.

This sequence joins TRBV5-1 and TRBJ2-1; possible D gene TRBD2, 6 bases. Germline CDR1 SGHRS, CDR2 YFSETQ. CDR3 length equals 15 residues. Trimming removed 1 base from V and 3 bases from J, with 11 bases in between. The CDR3 DNA is TGCGCCAGCAGCTTGACGGGAGAGCTCTACAATGAGCAGTTCTTC. Protein sequence: CASSLTGELYNEQFF.

The chain carries TRBV15 and TRBJ2-1; D is undetermined. This CDR3 has 12 amino acids. V lost 3 bases, J lost 9 bases, and 9 bases lay in between. Germline V gives CDR1 LNHNV, CDR2 YYDKDF (reference sequence). The chain's CDR3 is CATSSPHGEQFF. CDR3 nucleotides: TGTGCCACCAGCAGCCCACATGGTGAGCAGTTCTTC.

The genes are TRBV7-8 and TRBJ2-2; maybe TRBD1 (6 bases). This CDR3 is 16 amino acids long. Between the trimmed V and J ends, which lost 6 bases and 6 bases, there was a span of 20 bases. CDR1 and CDR2 from the germline V gene are SGHVS and FQNEAQ. The CDR3 protein is CASSPGQTALAGELFF. CDR3 nucleotides: TGTGCCAGCAGTCCGGGACAAACGGCTCTCGCCGGGGAGCTGTTTTTT.